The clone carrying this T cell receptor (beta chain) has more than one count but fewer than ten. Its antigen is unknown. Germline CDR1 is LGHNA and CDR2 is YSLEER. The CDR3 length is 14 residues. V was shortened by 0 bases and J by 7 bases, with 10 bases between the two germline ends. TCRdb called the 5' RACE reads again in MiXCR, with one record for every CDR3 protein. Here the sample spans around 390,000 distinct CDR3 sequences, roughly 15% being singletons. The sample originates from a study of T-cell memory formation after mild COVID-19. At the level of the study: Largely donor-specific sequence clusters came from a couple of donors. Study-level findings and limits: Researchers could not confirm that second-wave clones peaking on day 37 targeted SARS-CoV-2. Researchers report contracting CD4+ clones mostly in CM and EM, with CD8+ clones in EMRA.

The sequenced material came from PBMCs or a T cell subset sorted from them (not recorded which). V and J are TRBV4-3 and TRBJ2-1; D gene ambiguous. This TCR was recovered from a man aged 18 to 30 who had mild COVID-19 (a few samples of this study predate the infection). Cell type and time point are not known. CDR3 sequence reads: CASSQDSAGNEQFF. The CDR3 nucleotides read TGCGCCAGCAGCCAAGATTCCGCCGGTAATGAGCAGTTCTTC.